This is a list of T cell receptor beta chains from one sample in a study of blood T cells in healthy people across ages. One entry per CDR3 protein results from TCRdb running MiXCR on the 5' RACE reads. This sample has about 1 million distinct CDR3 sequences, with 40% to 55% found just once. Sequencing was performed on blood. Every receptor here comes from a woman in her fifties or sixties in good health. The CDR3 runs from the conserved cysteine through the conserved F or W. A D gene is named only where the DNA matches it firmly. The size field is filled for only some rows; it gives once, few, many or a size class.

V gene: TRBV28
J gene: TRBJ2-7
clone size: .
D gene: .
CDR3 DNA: TGTGCCAGCATCCCTGGTGGGGGTGGGTACGAGCAGTACTTC
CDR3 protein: CASIPGGGGYEQYF

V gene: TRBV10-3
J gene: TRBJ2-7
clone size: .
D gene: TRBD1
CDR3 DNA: TGTGCCATCAGTGAGTCAGCGACTGGACAGGGAGGCTACGAGCAGTACTTC
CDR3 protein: CAISESATGQGGYEQYF

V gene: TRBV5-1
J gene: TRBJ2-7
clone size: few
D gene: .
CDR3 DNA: TGCGCCAGCAGCTTGGCCGGCTCCGAGCAGTACTTC
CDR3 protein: CASSLAGSEQYF

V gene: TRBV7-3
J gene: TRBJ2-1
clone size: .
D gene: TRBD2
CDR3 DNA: TGTGCCAGCACCCGCGGGGGGGCCTACAATGAGCAGTTCTTC
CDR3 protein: CASTRGGAYNEQFF

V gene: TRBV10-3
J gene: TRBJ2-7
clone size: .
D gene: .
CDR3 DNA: TGTGCCGTATCAGATCCGTCGGTAAGAGGGCAGTACTTC
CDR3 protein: CAVSDPSVRGQYF

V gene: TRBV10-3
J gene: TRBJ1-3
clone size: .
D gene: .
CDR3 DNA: TGTGCCATCAGGACAGTGACCTCTGGAAACACCATATATTTT
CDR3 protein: CAIRTVTSGNTIYF

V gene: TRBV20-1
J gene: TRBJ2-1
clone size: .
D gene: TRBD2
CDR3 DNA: TGCAGTGCTAGAGATCTTTCGGGGGGTCTTACCTACAATGAGCAGTTCTTC
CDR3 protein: CSARDLSGGLTYNEQFF

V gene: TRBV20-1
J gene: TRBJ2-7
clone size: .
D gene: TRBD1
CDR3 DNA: TGCAGTGCCACCCCGGGGACAGGGGGTGGAGAGCAGTACTTC
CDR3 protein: CSATPGTGGGEQYF

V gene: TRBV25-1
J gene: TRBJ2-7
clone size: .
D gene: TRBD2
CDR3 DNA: TGTGCCAGCAGTGAATTTTTCTGGGGAACTAGCGAGGCCTACGAGCAGTACTTC
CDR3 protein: CASSEFFWGTSEAYEQYF

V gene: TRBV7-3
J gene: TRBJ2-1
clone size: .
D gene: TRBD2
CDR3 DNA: TGTGCCAGCAGCTCGGGACTAGCGGGCCCTCTAGATGAGCAGTTCTTC
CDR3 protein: CASSSGLAGPLDEQFF

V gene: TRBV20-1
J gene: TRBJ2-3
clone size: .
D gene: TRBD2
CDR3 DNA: TGCAGTGCTGAACCGGGACTAGCGTCAGATACGCAGTATTTT
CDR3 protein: CSAEPGLASDTQYF

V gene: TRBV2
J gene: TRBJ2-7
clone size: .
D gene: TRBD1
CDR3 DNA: TGTGCCGGGGATACGGGTAACAGGGGGGACGAGCAGTACTTC
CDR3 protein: CAGDTGNRGDEQYF

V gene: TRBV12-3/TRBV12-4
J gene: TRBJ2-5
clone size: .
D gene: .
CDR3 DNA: TGTGCCAGCAGTAACCTGGGGGGAGAGCAGTACTTC
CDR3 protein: CASSNLGGEQYF

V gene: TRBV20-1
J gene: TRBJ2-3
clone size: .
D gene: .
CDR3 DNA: TGCAGTGCTTATTTTACGGGACGAGTGTATACAGATACGCAGTATTTT
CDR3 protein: CSAYFTGRVYTDTQYF

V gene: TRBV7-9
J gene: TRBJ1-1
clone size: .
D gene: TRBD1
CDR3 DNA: TGTGCCAGCAAGGGGACAGGAGGGCCCTATGAAGCTTTCTTT
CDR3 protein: CASKGTGGPYEAFF

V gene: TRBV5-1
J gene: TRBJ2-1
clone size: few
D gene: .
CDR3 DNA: TGCGCCAGCAGCTTGGCCCTCACCGGGACGGCCGTTGGGAATGAGCAGTTCTTC
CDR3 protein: CASSLALTGTAVGNEQFF

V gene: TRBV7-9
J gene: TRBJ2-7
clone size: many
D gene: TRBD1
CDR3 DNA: TGTGCCAGCAGCCGAGGACAGGGCAGGTACGAGCAGTACTTC
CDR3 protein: CASSRGQGRYEQYF